This paragraph reports one TCR beta chain. The sample comes from a study of blood T cell repertoires in COVID-19. About the research overall: The study drew acute and convalescent COVID-19 samples from the United States, Italy and Spain. In each case, the material was cDNA or gDNA derived from T cells, B-cell-depleted T cells, or PBMCs.

In the authors' methods: By means of reference gene primer amplification, nucleated cell counts were estimated. The assay was immunoSEQ multiplex PCR, and TCRdb's table has in-frame clones only and misses some. V, J and clone size derive from that table, while D and trimming were established from the DNA sequence. The sample yields roughly 270,000 clones, 70% to 90% seen once. The CDR3 consists of 15 residues. The germline CDR1 and CDR2 sequences are MGHRA and YSYEKL. The J segment lost 4 bases and the V segment lost 0 bases, leaving 5 bases of the junction unmatched. J is TRBJ1-1 and V is TRBV4-1; TRBD1 aligns across 7 bases. The sequenced sample was peripheral blood. The receptor comes from a man younger than 35 with active or convalescent COVID-19. Written as DNA, the CDR3 is TGCGCCAGCAGCCAAGATAGGGGGCGCATCACTGAAGCTTTCTTT. Protein product: CASSQDRGRITEAFF.